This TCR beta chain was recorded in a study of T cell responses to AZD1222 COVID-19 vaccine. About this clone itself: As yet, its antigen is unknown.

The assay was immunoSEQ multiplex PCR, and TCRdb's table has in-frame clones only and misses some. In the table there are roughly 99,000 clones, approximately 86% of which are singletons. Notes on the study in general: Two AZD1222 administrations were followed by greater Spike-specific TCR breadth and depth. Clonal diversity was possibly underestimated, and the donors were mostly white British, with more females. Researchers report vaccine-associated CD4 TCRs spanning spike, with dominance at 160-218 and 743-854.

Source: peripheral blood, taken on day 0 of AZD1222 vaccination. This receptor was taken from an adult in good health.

The CDR3 loop is CASSQNGGGKETQYF. Here the CDR3 DNA reads TGTGCCAGCAGCCAAAATGGAGGGGGCAAAGAGACCCAGTACTTC. V usage is TRBV3-1 (or the pseudogene TRBV3-2) and J usage is TRBJ2-5, with TRBD1 as a possible D gene (7 bases). V lost 2 bases, J lost 3 bases, and 13 bases lay in between. The germline V gene encodes CDR1 LGHDT and CDR2 YNNKEL (reference sequence). There are 15 residues in the CDR3.